A selection of T cell receptor beta chains follows, all from one sample in a study of response to subunit inactivated influenza vaccine. TCRdb re-called the RT-PCR reads with MiXCR, one entry per CDR3 protein. The table lists roughly 760,000 distinct CDR3 sequences, over 20% of them singletons, with about a tenth in the top ten. The sample in question was PBMCs from blood, obtained 5 days after vaccination. These receptors originate from a man in his fifties who received an inactivated influenza vaccine. Both conserved end residues are part of each CDR3. The D gene is left open where the match is weak. Size values are once, few and many counts, or a class for expanded clones, and some rows have none.

.	.	TRBV5-1	TRBJ2-2	TGCGCCAGCAGCAACTCTTTATCTCTTTCCGGGGAGCTGTTTTTT	CASSNSLSLSGELFF
.	few	TRBV5-1	TRBJ2-3	TGCGCCAGCAGCTTGGGACAGTCAGGGTCAGATACGCAGTATTTT	CASSLGQSGSDTQYF
TRBD2	.	TRBV6-2/TRBV6-3	TRBJ2-5	TGTGCCAGCAGTTACTCGAGGACTGGACTAGCGGACCGTGAGACCCAGTACTTC	CASSYSRTGLADRETQYF
.	few	TRBV2	TRBJ2-2	TGTGCCAGCCTCTGGCACGGGAACGGGGAGCTGTTTTTT	CASLWHGNGELFF
.	.	TRBV5-5	TRBJ1-5	TGTGCCAGCAGCTTGCAGGGGCTTGAGAATCAGCCCCAGCATTTT	CASSLQGLENQPQHF
.	few	TRBV12-3/TRBV12-4	TRBJ1-2	TGTGCCAGCAGACTGGCGGGGGGGGCAGATGGCTACACCTTC	CASRLAGGADGYTF
TRBD1	many	TRBV5-1	TRBJ2-7	TGTGCCAGCAGTTTGGCCGGGACAGGAACCTACGAGCAGTACTTC	CASSLAGTGTYEQYF
.	many	TRBV20-1	TRBJ1-2	TGCAGTGCTAGTGGGGGGGCCCGCCGAGGCTATGGCTACACCTTC	CSASGGARRGYGYTF
.	few	TRBV20-1	TRBJ2-7	TGCAGTGCTAGGGGGACCGGGATTCTCTCCTACGAGCAGTACTTC	CSARGTGILSYEQYF
TRBD1	many	TRBV20-1	TRBJ2-1	TGCAGTGCCCGAACTTCCGGGACAGAGGGTTACAATGAGCAGTTCTTC	CSARTSGTEGYNEQFF
TRBD2	few	TRBV6-2/TRBV6-3	TRBJ2-3	TGTGCCAGCAGGCGGACTAGCGGGAGGACTAGCACAGATACGCAGTATTTT	CASRRTSGRTSTDTQYF
TRBD2	few	TRBV13	TRBJ2-3	TGTGCCAGCAGCTTGTTGCTGGGACTATACACAGATACGCAGTATTTT	CASSLLLGLYTDTQYF
.	.	TRBV4-1	TRBJ2-4	TGCGCCAGCAGCCAACCCGGACAGCAGACAATAGCCAAAAACATTCAGTACTTC	CASSQPGQQTIAKNIQYF
.	.	TRBV4-3	TRBJ2-2	TGCGCCAGCAGCCAAGAACAGGGCCGGAACACCGGGGAGCTGTTTTTT	CASSQEQGRNTGELFF
TRBD1	.	TRBV6-1	TRBJ2-3	TGTGCCAGCAGTGAACCGGGACAGGGGAGAGATACGCAGTATTTT	CASSEPGQGRDTQYF
.	.	TRBV5-1	TRBJ2-1	TGCGCCAGCAGCTATCCCGGGACCCGATACAATGAGCAGTTCTTC	CASSYPGTRYNEQFF
.	.	TRBV7-2	TRBJ1-3	TGTGCCAGCAGCCAGGACCGGGGAAACACCATATATTTT	CASSQDRGNTIYF
TRBD1	few	TRBV12-3/TRBV12-4	TRBJ1-1	TGTGCCACCCTAGTGGGACAGCTGAACACTGAAGCTTTCTTT	CATLVGQLNTEAFF
.	few	TRBV27	TRBJ1-5	TGTGCCAGCAGACCACACCTCGGGTCGGTCCAGCCCCAGCATTTT	CASRPHLGSVQPQHF
.	few	TRBV6-1	TRBJ2-3	TGTGCCAGCAGTGGGGACGGTATTAGCACAGATACGCAGTATTTT	CASSGDGISTDTQYF
TRBD1	.	TRBV12-3/TRBV12-4	TRBJ1-1	TGTGCCAGCAGTCTCCATCACAGGGGTAACACTGAAGCTTTCTTT	CASSLHHRGNTEAFF
TRBD2	.	TRBV12-3/TRBV12-4	TRBJ2-2	TGTGCCAGTATAGCGGGGGCCCACACCGGGGAGCTGTTTTTT	CASIAGAHTGELFF
TRBD1	.	TRBV28	TRBJ2-2	TGTGCCAGCAGGACGGGACAGGTCTTCACCGGGGAGCTGTTTTTT	CASRTGQVFTGELFF
.	.	TRBV12-3/TRBV12-4	TRBJ2-5	TGTGCCAGCAGTTTATTGGGTTCACCCCAAGAGACCCAGTACTTC	CASSLLGSPQETQYF
.	few	TRBV6-1	TRBJ1-1	TGTGCCAGCAGTAAATCCCTCGTCAGAAGGGGCAAGAACACTGAAGCTTTCTTT	CASSKSLVRRGKNTEAFF
TRBD2	few	TRBV5-6	TRBJ2-2	TGTGCCAGCAGTAATGGACTAGCTGTCGGTACCGGGGAGCTGTTTTTT	CASSNGLAVGTGELFF
.	.	TRBV20-1	TRBJ2-7	TGCAGTGCTAGAGATCCCGACTTCTGGGGGTACGAGCAGTACTTC	CSARDPDFWGYEQYF
.	.	TRBV28	TRBJ2-3	TGTGCCAGCAGTTCGGTGGTGAGGACAGATACGCAGTATTTT	CASSSVVRTDTQYF
TRBD1	few	TRBV28	TRBJ2-3	TGTTCCAGCGGGACAGGGGATCCAGATACGCAGTATTTT	CSSGTGDPDTQYF
.	many	TRBV5-1	TRBJ2-3	TGCGCCAGCAGCCCTGCCGTCAATCCCACAGATACGCAGTATTTT	CASSPAVNPTDTQYF
.	.	TRBV4-1	TRBJ2-3	TGCGCCAGCAGCCGCCTGGGGAGCACAGATACGCAGTATTTT	CASSRLGSTDTQYF
.	.	TRBV20-1	TRBJ1-1	TGCAGTGCTAACAGAGGTAGGACTGAAGCTTTCTTT	CSANRGRTEAFF
TRBD1	.	TRBV4-3	TRBJ2-2	TGCGCCAGCAGAGGGACAGTCGGGTCTACCGGGGAGCTGTTTTTT	CASRGTVGSTGELFF
TRBD1	few	TRBV7-2	TRBJ2-7	TGTGCCAGCAGCTTAACGAGGACAGGGTCCGAGCAGTACTTC	CASSLTRTGSEQYF
.	.	TRBV4-1	TRBJ2-1	TGCGCCAGCAGCCAAAGGACGTACAATGAGCAGTTCTTC	CASSQRTYNEQFF
TRBD1	.	TRBV11-2	TRBJ2-7	TGTGCCAGCAGCCCGACCGGGACAGGGGTCTACGAGCAGTACTTC	CASSPTGTGVYEQYF
.	few	TRBV12-3/TRBV12-4	TRBJ2-1	TGTGCCAGCAGTTCTGCAGACAATGAGCAGTTCTTC	CASSSADNEQFF
.	few	TRBV20-1	TRBJ2-2	TGCAGTGCTAGAGACCGACGGGGAACCGGGGAGCTGTTTTTT	CSARDRRGTGELFF
.	many	TRBV7-9	TRBJ2-1	TGTGCCAGCAGCTTCCCAAACCGGGGTGGTGAGCAGTTCTTC	CASSFPNRGGEQFF
.	.	TRBV14	TRBJ2-1	TGTGCCAGCAGCAAACTAGTTAAGGAGCAGTTCTTC	CASSKLVKEQFF
.	.	TRBV20-1	TRBJ2-7	TGCAGTGCTTCTCGACAGGGAGGGTGGGAGCAGTACTTC	CSASRQGGWEQYF
TRBD1	few	TRBV12-3/TRBV12-4	TRBJ1-2	TGTGCCAGCAGTGACAGGGGGAGTCGGACCTATGGCTACACCTTC	CASSDRGSRTYGYTF